These 13 T cell receptor beta chains came from one sample sequenced in a study of OX40 agonist ivuxolimab in advanced cancers. The repertoire was sequenced with immunoSEQ multiplex PCR; TCRdb's copy has only in-frame clones and lacks some. The sample shows just over 95,000 clones, around 82% of them seen only once. The material sequenced was CD4+ or CD8+ T cells sorted from blood, taken in a trial of the OX40 agonist ivuxolimab. These TCRs come from an adult with an advanced solid tumor such as melanoma, head and neck, liver or kidney cancer.

The J gene is TRBJ1-5, the V gene TRBV15; D unresolved. V lost 0 bases and J 5 bases, leaving 8 bases between the germline ends. Germline V CDR1 and CDR2: LNHNV, YYDKDF (reference sequence). The CDR3 is made up of 14 amino acids. The DNA of the CDR3 is TGTGCCACCAGCAGAGATAACAGTTATCAGCCCCAGCATTTT. Its protein product is CATSRDNSYQPQHF.

This rearrangement joins TRBV28 to TRBJ2-3, with unresolved D. The CDR3 extends over 13 amino acids. Germline V lookup: CDR1 MDHEN, CDR2 SYDVKM. Trimming shortened V by 7 bases and J by 1 base, and 9 bases separated the two germline ends. CDR3 bases: TGTGCCAGCAACGAAGACGGCACAGATACGCAGTATTTT. The encoded protein is CASNEDGTDTQYF.

The gene calls are TRBV27 and TRBJ2-5, with 9 bases fitting TRBD2. The J call is uncertain, as TRBJ2-7 better fits the DNA end. Germline V gene lookup returns CDR1 MNHEY and CDR2 SMNVEV (reference sequence). The CDR3 consists of 14 residues. The CDR3 loop reads CASSLGSGSYEQYF. CDR3 nucleotide sequence: TGTGCCAGCAGTTTGGGTAGCGGGAGTTACGAGCAGTACTTC.

This rearrangement joins TRBV28 to TRBJ2-7, with a possible D match to TRBD2 (5 bases). Deletions cut 2 bases from V and 0 bases from J, with 11 bases between. This CDR3 has 15 residues. Germline V gene data show CDR1 as MDHEN and CDR2 as SYDVKM. CDR3 bases: TGTGCCAGCAGTTTAGGGGTTCGGGGCTCCTACGAGCAGTACTTC. This encodes CASSLGVRGSYEQYF.

This clone was recorded a few times. The rearrangement links TRBV5-1 to TRBJ1-3, with D unresolved. From germline, CDR1 is SGHRS and CDR2 YFSETQ. Trimming shortened V by 0 bases and J by 0 bases, and 10 bases separated the two germline ends. The CDR3 runs 16 residues. CDR3 sequence (DNA): TGCGCCAGCAGCTTGGTGGGCCCCTACTCTGGAAACACCATATATTTT. It yields the protein CASSLVGPYSGNTIYF.

The V call is TRBV4-3, the J call TRBJ2-5; 11 bases agree with TRBD2. The J call may be mistaken, given a closer DNA end match to TRBJ2-7. This CDR3 region has 14 residues. Per the germline V gene, CDR1 is LGHNA and CDR2 is YSLEER. The CDR3 reads CASSLLAGASEQYF. The CDR3 DNA is TGCGCCAGCAGCCTACTAGCGGGAGCTTCCGAGCAGTACTTC.

The chain recombines TRBV9 with TRBJ2-7; D could derive from TRBD1 or TRBD2 (5 bases each). Germline loops: CDR1 SGDLS, CDR2 YYNGEE. The CDR3 is 15 residues long. The ends were cut back, 4 bases at V and 2 bases at J, with 16 bases in the middle. The CDR3 spells CASSLSSGPAYEQYF. The CDR3 nucleotides are TGTGCCAGCAGCTTATCCTCGGGACCCGCCTACGAGCAGTACTTC.

This clone was seen only a few times. This sequence may be a read error, since a much larger clone differs from it by one base. The chain employs TRBV9 and TRBJ2-1; TRBD2 agrees at 9 bases. The CDR3 runs 15 residues. Germline CDR1 reads SGDLS; CDR2 reads YYNGEE. The ends lost 3 bases at V and 6 bases at J; junction bases unmatched: 7. CDR3 DNA sequence: TGTGCCAGCAGCGCAGGGGGTAGCGGGAGCAATGAGCAGTTCTTC. Translating it yields CASSAGGSGSNEQFF.

This sequence joins TRBV27 and TRBJ2-7; TRBD1 matches 8 bases. The germline CDR1 and CDR2 sequences are MNHEY and SMNVEV (reference sequence). The CDR3 loop spans 15 amino acids. J gave up 3 bases and V 2 bases, and 6 bases lay outside the gene matches. CDR3 DNA sequence: TGTGCCAGCAGTTTACTTCCAGGGGGCCTCTACGAGCAGTACTTC. Translating it yields CASSLLPGGLYEQYF.

This sequence joins TRBV7-9 and TRBJ2-3; possibly TRBD1 for D (5 bases). Germline CDR1 and CDR2: SEHNR and FQNEAQ (reference sequence). Trimming removed 4 bases at V and 0 bases at J, with 11 bases between. This CDR3 has 15 residues. DNA of the CDR3: TGTGCCAGCAGCTCGACAGTCACTAGCACAGATACGCAGTATTTT. Translating it yields CASSSTVTSTDTQYF.

This sequence joins TRBV13 and TRBJ1-5, with D possibly matching TRBD1 (6 bases). The CDR3 contains 13 residues. Germline CDR1 PRHDT, CDR2 FYEKMQ (reference sequence). The ends were cut back, 4 bases at V and 5 bases at J, with 9 bases in the middle. The chain's CDR3 is CASSSRQDQPQHF. In nucleotides, the CDR3 is TGTGCCAGCAGCTCAAGACAGGATCAGCCCCAGCATTTT.

This chain joins TRBV4-2 and TRBJ2-7; D not resolved. The V gene lost 4 bases and the J gene lost 1 base, with 8 bases spanning the gap. The CDR3 runs to 13 residues. Germline loops: CDR1 LGHNA, CDR2 YNFKEQ. CDR3 protein: CASSPVDSYEQYF. The CDR3, as DNA: TGTGCCAGCAGCCCAGTGGATTCCTACGAGCAGTACTTC.

The chain combines TRBV4-1 with TRBJ2-7; 9 bases align to TRBD1. This CDR3 has 16 residues. J gave up 2 bases and V 0 bases, and 5 bases lay outside the gene matches. CDR1 and CDR2 (germline): MGHRA, YSYEKL. This CDR3 is CASSQDPRTGAYEQYF. For the CDR3, the DNA is TGCGCCAGCAGCCAAGATCCCCGGACAGGGGCCTACGAGCAGTACTTC.